The T cell receptor (beta chain) described here comes from a study of identical twins. CDR3 length: 16 amino acids. CDR1 and CDR2 from the germline V gene are SGHRS and YFSETQ. Trimming cost V 1 base and J 1 base; bases outside gene matches: 6. TCRdb itself ran the 5' RACE reads through MiXCR, one entry per CDR3 protein. This sample has over 550,000 distinct CDR3 sequences; about 7% occur once, and the top ten carry approximately 1.5%. Of note for this clonotype: Its antigen is not identified.

Study conclusions and caveats: Analyses of zero insertions could be partly confounded by invariant MAIT and iNKT cells. Models underpredicted monozygotic twin sharing of out-of-frame TCR alpha. Excess sharing by twins proved weaker in beta out-of-frame sequences.

Donors uniformly comprised healthy Caucasians. The same data also went into a second study, on yellow fever vaccine responses in identical twins.

The sequenced material came from PBMCs. This sequence joins TRBV5-1 and TRBJ2-7; TRBD1 matches at 9 bases. The receptor's source is a woman aged 18-29 years in good health. The CDR3 protein is CASSLRGGQGSYEQYF. The CDR3 nucleotides read TGCGCCAGCAGCTTGAGAGGAGGACAGGGGTCCTACGAGCAGTACTTC.